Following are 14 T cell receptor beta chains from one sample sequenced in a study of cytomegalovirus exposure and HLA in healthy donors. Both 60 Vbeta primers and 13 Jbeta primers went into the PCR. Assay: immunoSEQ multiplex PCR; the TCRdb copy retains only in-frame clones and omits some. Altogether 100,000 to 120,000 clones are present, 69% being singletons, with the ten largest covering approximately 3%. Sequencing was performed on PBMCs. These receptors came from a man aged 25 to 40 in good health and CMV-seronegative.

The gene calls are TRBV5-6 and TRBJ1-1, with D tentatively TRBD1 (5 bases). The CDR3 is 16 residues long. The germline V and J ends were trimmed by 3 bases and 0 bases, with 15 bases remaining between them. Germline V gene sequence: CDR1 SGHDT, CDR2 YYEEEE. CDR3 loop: CASSSQGYLMNTEAFF. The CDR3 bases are TGTGCCAGCAGCTCGCAGGGATACTTAATGAACACTGAAGCTTTCTTT.

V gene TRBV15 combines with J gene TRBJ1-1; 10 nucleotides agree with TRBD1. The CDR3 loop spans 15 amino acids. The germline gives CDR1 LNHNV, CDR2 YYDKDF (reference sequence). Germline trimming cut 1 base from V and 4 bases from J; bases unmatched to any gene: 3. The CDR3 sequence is CATSRAGQGSTEAFF. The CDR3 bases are TGTGCCACCAGCAGAGCGGGACAGGGGTCCACTGAAGCTTTCTTT.

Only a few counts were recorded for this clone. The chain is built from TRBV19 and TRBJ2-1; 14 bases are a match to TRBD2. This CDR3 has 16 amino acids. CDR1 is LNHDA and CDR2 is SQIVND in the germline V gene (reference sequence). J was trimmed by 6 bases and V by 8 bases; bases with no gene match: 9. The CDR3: CASSSLGLAGGNEQFF. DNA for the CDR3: TGTGCCAGTTCTTCTCTAGGACTAGCGGGGGGCAATGAGCAGTTCTTC.

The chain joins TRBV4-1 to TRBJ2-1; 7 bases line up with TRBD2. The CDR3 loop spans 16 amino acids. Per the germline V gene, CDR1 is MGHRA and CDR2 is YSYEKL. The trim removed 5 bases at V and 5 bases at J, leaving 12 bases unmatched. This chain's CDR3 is CASSGEGLGLNNEQFF. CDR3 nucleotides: TGCGCCAGCAGCGGGGAGGGACTGGGACTCAACAATGAGCAGTTCTTC.

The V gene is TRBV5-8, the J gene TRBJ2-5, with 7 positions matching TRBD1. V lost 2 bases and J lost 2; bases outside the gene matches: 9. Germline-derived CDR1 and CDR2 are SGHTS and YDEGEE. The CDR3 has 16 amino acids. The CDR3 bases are TGTGCCAGCAGCTTTGGAACCGGGACAGCTCAAGAGACCCAGTACTTC. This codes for CASSFGTGTAQETQYF.

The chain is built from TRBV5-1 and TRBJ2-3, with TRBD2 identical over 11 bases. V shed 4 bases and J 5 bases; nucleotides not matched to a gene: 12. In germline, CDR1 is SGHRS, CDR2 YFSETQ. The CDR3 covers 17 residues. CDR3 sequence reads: CASSPSVAGGPQDTQYF. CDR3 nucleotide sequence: TGCGCCAGCAGCCCGTCCGTAGCGGGAGGGCCCCAAGATACGCAGTATTTT.

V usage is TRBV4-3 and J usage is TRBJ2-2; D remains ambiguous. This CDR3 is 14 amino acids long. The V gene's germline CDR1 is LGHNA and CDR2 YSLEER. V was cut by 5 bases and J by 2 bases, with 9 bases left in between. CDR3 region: CASSVTSNTGELFF. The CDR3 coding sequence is TGCGCCAGCAGCGTTACTTCCAACACCGGGGAGCTGTTTTTT.

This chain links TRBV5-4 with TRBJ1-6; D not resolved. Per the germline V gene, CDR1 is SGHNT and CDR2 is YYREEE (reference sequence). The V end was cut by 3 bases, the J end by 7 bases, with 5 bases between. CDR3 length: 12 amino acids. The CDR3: CASSSINSPLHF. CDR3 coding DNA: TGTGCCAGCAGCTCTATCAATTCACCCCTCCACTTT.

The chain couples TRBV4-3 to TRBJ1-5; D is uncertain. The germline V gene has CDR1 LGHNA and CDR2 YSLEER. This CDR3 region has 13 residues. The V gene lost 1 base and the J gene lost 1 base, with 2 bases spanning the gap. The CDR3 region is CASSQASNQPQHF. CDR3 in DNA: TGCGCCAGCAGCCAAGCAAGCAATCAGCCCCAGCATTTT.

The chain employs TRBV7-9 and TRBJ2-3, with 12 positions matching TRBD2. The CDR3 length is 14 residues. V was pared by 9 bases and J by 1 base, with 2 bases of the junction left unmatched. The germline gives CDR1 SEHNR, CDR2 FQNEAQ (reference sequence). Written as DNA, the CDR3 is TGTGCCAGTAGACTAGCGGGAGGCACAGATACGCAGTATTTT. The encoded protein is CASRLAGGTDTQYF. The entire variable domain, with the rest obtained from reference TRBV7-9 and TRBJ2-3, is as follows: DTGVSQNPRHKITKRGQNVTFRCDPISEHNRLYWYRQTLGQGPEFLTYFQNEAQLEKSRLLSDRFSAERPKGSFSTLEIQRTEQGDSAMYLCASRLAGGTDTQYFGPGTRLTVL.

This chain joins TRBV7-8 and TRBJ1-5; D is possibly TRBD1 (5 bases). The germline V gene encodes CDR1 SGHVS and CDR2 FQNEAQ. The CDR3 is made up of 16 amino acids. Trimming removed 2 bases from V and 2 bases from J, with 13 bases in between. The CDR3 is CASSLSRTRGNQPQHF. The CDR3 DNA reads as TGTGCCAGCAGCTTATCCAGGACCAGGGGCAATCAGCCCCAGCATTTT. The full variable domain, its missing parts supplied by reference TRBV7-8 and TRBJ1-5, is GAGVSQSPRYKVAKRGQDVALRCDPISGHVSLFWYQQALGQGPEFLTYFQNEAQLDKSGLPSDRFFAERPEGSVSTLKIQRTQQEDSAVYLCASSLSRTRGNQPQHFGDGTRLSIL.

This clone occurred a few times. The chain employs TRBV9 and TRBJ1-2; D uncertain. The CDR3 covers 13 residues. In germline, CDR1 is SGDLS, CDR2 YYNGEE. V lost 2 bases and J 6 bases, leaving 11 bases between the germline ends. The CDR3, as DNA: TGTGCCAGCAGCGTTGGGCCGGTGAATGGCTACACCTTC. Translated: CASSVGPVNGYTF.

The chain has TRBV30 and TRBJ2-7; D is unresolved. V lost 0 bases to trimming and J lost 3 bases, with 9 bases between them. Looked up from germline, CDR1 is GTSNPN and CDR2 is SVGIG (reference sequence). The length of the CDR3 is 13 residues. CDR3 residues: CAWSVGGHYEQYF. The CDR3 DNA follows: TGTGCCTGGAGTGTCGGTGGGCACTACGAGCAGTACTTC.

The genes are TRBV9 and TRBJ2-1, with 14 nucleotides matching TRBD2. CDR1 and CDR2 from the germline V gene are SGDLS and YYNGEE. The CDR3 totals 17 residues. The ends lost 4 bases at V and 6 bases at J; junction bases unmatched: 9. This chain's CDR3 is CASSPTTSGRAPNEQFF. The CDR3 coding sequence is TGTGCCAGCAGCCCAACGACTAGCGGGAGGGCCCCCAATGAGCAGTTCTTC.